This TCR beta chain comes out of a study of OX40 agonist ivuxolimab in advanced cancers. Clones were read by immunoSEQ multiplex PCR, and TCRdb kept only the in-frame ones, dropping some. The sample lists about 70,000 clones, 89% seen once, with over 9.5% in the top ten. Germline V gene lookup returns CDR1 SGDLS and CDR2 YYNGEE. Unmatched junction bases numbered 11, after V lost 4 bases and J lost 10 bases. The CDR3 spans 15 residues. J is TRBJ2-1 and V is TRBV9; 10 bases map to TRBD1. This sample comprised CD4+ or CD8+ T cells sorted from blood, obtained in a trial of the OX40 agonist ivuxolimab. This receptor was obtained from an adult with an advanced solid tumor such as melanoma, head and neck, liver or kidney cancer. The CDR3 nucleotides are TGTGCCAGCAGCTCTGTAGACAGGGGGCGTAACGAGCAGTTCTTC. Its translation is CASSSVDRGRNEQFF.